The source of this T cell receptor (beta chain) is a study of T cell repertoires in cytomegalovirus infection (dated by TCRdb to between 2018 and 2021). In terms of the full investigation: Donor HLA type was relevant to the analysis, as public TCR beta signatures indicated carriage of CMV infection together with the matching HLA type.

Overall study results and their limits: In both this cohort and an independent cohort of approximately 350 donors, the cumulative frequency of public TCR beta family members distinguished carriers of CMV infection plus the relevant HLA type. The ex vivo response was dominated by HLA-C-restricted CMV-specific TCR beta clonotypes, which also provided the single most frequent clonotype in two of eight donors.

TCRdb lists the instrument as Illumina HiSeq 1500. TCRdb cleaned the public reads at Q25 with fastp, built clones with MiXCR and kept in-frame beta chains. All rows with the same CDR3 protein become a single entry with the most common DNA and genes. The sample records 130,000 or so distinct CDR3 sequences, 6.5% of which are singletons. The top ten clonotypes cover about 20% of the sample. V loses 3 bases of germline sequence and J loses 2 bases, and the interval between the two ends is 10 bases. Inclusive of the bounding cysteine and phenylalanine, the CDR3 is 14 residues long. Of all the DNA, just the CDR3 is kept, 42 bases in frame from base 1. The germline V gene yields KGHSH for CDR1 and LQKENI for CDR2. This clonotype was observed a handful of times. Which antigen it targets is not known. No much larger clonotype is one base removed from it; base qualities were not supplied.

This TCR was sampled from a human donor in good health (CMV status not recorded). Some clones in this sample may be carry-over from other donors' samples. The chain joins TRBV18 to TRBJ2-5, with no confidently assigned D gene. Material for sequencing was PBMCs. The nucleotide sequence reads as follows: TGTGCCAGCTCACCTATCCCTTCTCAAGAGACCCAGTACTTC. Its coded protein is CASSPIPSQETQYF. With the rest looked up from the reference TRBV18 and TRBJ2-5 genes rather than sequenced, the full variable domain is NAGVMQNPRHLVRRRGQEARLRCSPMKGHSHVYWYRQLPEEGLKFMVYLQKENIIDESGMPKERFSAEFPKEGPSILRIQQVVRGDSAAYFCASSPIPSQETQYFGPGTRLLVL.